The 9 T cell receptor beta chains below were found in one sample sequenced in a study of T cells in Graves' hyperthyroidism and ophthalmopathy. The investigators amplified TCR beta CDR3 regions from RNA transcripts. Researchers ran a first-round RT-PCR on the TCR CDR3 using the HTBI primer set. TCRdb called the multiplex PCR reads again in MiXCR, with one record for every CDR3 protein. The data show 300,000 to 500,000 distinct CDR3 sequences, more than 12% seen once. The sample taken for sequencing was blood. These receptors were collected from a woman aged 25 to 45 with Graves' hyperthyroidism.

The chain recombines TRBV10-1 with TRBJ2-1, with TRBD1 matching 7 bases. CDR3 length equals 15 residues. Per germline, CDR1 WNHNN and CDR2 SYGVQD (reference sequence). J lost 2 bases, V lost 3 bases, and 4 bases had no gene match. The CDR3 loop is CASSDSGTAYNEQFF. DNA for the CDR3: TGCGCCAGCAGTGACTCCGGGACAGCCTACAATGAGCAGTTCTTC.

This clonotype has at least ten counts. CDR3 DNA: TGTGCCTGGAGTGGGCCTCGGGACAGGGGGCGTGATGGCTACACCTTC. Residues: CAWSGPRDRGRDGYTF. V is TRBV30 and J is TRBJ1-2; TRBD1 matches at 12 bases. The V segment lost 1 base and the J segment 6 bases; nucleotides outside the gene matches: 9. The CDR3 extends over 16 amino acids. CDR1 and CDR2 (germline): GTSNPN, SVGIG (reference sequence).

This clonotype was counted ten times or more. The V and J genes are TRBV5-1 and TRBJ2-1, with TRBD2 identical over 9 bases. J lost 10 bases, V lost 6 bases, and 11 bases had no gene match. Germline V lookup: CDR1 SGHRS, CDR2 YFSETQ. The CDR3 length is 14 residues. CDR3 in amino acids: CASTRGSGSEEQFF. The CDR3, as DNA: TGCGCCAGCACCCGGGGTAGCGGGAGTGAGGAGCAGTTCTTC. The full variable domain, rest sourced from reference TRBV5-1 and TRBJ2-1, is KAGVTQTPRYLIKTRGQQVTLSCSPISGHRSVSWYQQTPGQGLQFLFEYFSETQRNKGNFPGRFSGRQFSNSRSEMNVSTLELGDSALYLCASTRGSGSEEQFFGPGTRLTVL.

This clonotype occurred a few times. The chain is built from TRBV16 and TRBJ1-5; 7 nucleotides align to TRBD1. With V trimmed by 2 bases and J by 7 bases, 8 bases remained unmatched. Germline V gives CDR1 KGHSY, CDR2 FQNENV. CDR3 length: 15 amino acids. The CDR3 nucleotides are TGTGCCAGCAGCCAAGCGACAGGGTACGGGCAGCCCCAGCATTTT. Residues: CASSQATGYGQPQHF. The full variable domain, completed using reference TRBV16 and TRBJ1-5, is GEEVAQTPKHLVRGEGQKAKLYCAPIKGHSYVFWYQQVLKNEFKFLISFQNENVFDETGMPKERFSAKCLPNSPCSLEIQATKLEDSAVYFCASSQATGYGQPQHFGDGTRLSIL.

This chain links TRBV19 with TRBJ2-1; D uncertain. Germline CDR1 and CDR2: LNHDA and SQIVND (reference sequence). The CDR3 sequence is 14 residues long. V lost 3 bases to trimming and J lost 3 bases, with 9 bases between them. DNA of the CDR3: TGTGCCAGTAGTATTGTGACCCACTACAATGAGCAGTTCTTC. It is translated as CASSIVTHYNEQFF.

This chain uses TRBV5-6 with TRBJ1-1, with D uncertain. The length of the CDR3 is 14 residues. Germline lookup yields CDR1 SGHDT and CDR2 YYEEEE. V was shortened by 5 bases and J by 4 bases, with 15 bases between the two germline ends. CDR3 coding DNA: TGTGCCAGCAGTAAACCGGTCACCAGCACTGAAGCTTTCTTT. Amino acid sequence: CASSKPVTSTEAFF.

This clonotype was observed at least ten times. The CDR3 here is CASSHGTKQSTDTQYF. The DNA for the CDR3 is TGTGCCAGCAGCCACGGGACAAAGCAGAGCACAGATACGCAGTATTTT. This rearrangement joins TRBV3-1 to TRBJ2-3, with TRBD1 as a possible D gene (6 bases). Looked up from germline, CDR1 is LGHDT and CDR2 is YNNKEL (reference sequence). V lost 3 bases, J lost 0 bases, and 13 bases lay in between. The CDR3 spans 16 residues.

CDR3 bases: TGTGCCAGCAGTTACCCGGGGTTAGAGACCCAGTACTTC. The encoded protein is CASSYPGLETQYF. The rearrangement uses TRBV6-6 and TRBJ2-5; D possibly corresponds to TRBD2 (5 bases). The germline gives CDR1 MNHNY, CDR2 SVGAGI (reference sequence). This CDR3 is built from 13 residues. V was shortened by 2 bases and J by 4 bases, with 8 bases between the two germline ends.

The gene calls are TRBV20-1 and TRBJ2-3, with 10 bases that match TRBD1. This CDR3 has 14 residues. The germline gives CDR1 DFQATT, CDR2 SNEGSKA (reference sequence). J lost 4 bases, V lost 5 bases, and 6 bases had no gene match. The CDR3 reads CSAQGDRGADTQYF. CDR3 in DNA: TGCAGTGCTCAAGGGGACAGGGGTGCAGATACGCAGTATTTT.